This T cell receptor (beta chain) was recorded in a study of T cells in narcolepsy. Study-level points and caveats: Same-patient CSF and blood CD4+ T cell clonotypes included HCRT-specific and TRIB2-specific autoreactive ones.

A word on this clone: The antigen is unknown.

The method was immunoSEQ multiplex PCR; TCRdb's version includes in-frame clones alone and lacks a portion of them. The sample has roughly 40,000 clones, approximately 85% seen once. The sequence was collected from a human donor with narcolepsy. Material for sequencing was CD45RA- memory CD4+ T cells from PBMCs.

In DNA form, the CDR3 reads TGTGCCTGGAGGGGCAGGGGGGCCTCCAATCAGCCCCAGCATTTT. Its protein is CAWRGRGASNQPQHF. V usage is TRBV30 and J usage is TRBJ1-5; 7 nucleotides match TRBD1. The ends lost 3 bases at V and 3 bases at J; junction bases unmatched: 8. There are 15 residues in the CDR3. Germline V lookup: CDR1 GTSNPN, CDR2 SVGIG (reference sequence).